The rows below give T cell receptor beta chains drawn from one sample of a study of shared clonotypes between healthy human individuals. Generated by immunoSEQ multiplex PCR, the TCRdb table keeps only in-frame clones and is missing some. This table has about 490,000 clones, 65% to 85% appearing once. Sequenced material: PBMCs. The origin of the receptors is a woman aged 40 to 50 in good health. Some clones in this sample may be carry-over from other donors' samples. CDR3s include the opening cysteine and the closing phenylalanine or tryptophan. A D gene is named only where the DNA matches it firmly. Not all rows give a size; the values are once, few, many and, for expanded clones, a class.

v_gene: TRBV2; d_gene: .; abundance: once; len: 14; j_gene: TRBJ2-3; CDR3nt: TGTGCCAGCAGTGAATCGCGGGTCACAGATACGCAGTATTTT; CDR3aa: CASSESRVTDTQYF
v_gene: TRBV5-4; d_gene: .; abundance: .; len: 13; j_gene: TRBJ2-3; CDR3nt: TGTGCCAGCAGCTCGGAAACCACAGATACGCAGTATTTT; CDR3aa: CASSSETTDTQYF
v_gene: TRBV27; d_gene: .; abundance: .; len: 14; j_gene: TRBJ1-2; CDR3nt: TGTGCCAGCAGTTTATCGGGGAGAGGCTATGGCTACACCTTC; CDR3aa: CASSLSGRGYGYTF
v_gene: TRBV21-1; d_gene: .; abundance: .; len: 17; j_gene: TRBJ2-7; CDR3nt: TGTGCCAGCAGCCTCCCCCAGCGAGGGGGTCTAACCTACGAGCAGTACTTC; CDR3aa: CASSLPQRGGLTYEQYF
v_gene: TRBV2; d_gene: .; abundance: .; len: 15; j_gene: TRBJ2-3; CDR3nt: TGTGCCAGCAGTGCAGGGGGGGCTAACGCAGATACGCAGTATTTT; CDR3aa: CASSAGGANADTQYF
v_gene: TRBV7-8; d_gene: TRBD1; abundance: once; len: 14; j_gene: TRBJ1-1; CDR3nt: TGTGCCAGCAGGGTAGACAGGGGGAACACTGAAGCTTTCTTT; CDR3aa: CASRVDRGNTEAFF
v_gene: TRBV4-2; d_gene: .; abundance: .; len: 15; j_gene: TRBJ1-3; CDR3nt: TGTGCCAGCAGCCAAGACAGGGTCTCTGGAAACACCATATATTTT; CDR3aa: CASSQDRVSGNTIYF
v_gene: TRBV9; d_gene: TRBD2; abundance: .; len: 20; j_gene: TRBJ2-2; CDR3nt: TGTGCCAGCAGCGTGAGGGAAGGGCTGGGGCTAGCGGGAGGGCCCGGGGAGCTGTTTTTT; CDR3aa: CASSVREGLGLAGGPGELFF
v_gene: TRBV7-3; d_gene: .; abundance: .; len: 13; j_gene: TRBJ2-1; CDR3nt: TGTGCCAGCAGCCCTATCGGGGCGGAAGAGCAGTTCTTC; CDR3aa: CASSPIGAEEQFF
v_gene: TRBV29-1; d_gene: TRBD2; abundance: .; len: 15; j_gene: TRBJ2-2; CDR3nt: TGCAGCGTCGAGATCGGACCGGGAGGCACCGGGGAGCTGTTTTTT; CDR3aa: CSVEIGPGGTGELFF
v_gene: TRBV2; d_gene: TRBD2; abundance: .; len: 14; j_gene: TRBJ2-1; CDR3nt: TGTGCCAGCCTCGGACTAGCGGGAGTCTATGAGCAGTTCTTC; CDR3aa: CASLGLAGVYEQFF
v_gene: TRBV7-3; d_gene: .; abundance: .; len: 15; j_gene: TRBJ2-1; CDR3nt: TGTGCCAGCAGCCTGGACCCACGAAAACACAATGAGCAGTTCTTC; CDR3aa: CASSLDPRKHNEQFF
v_gene: TRBV10-1; d_gene: .; abundance: few; len: 13; j_gene: TRBJ2-7; CDR3nt: TGCGCCAGCAGTGAGGGATTACAGGGCGTGCAGTACTTC; CDR3aa: CASSEGLQGVQYF
v_gene: TRBV4-1; d_gene: .; abundance: .; len: 11; j_gene: TRBJ2-7; CDR3nt: TGCGCCAGCAGCCAAGACGGCGAGCAGTACTTC; CDR3aa: CASSQDGEQYF
v_gene: TRBV7-9; d_gene: TRBD1; abundance: .; len: 15; j_gene: TRBJ1-5; CDR3nt: TGTGCCAGCAGCCGGGGACAGGGGCACAATCAGCCCCAGCATTTT; CDR3aa: CASSRGQGHNQPQHF
v_gene: TRBV6-4; d_gene: .; abundance: .; len: 16; j_gene: TRBJ2-1; CDR3nt: TGTGCCAGCAGTGAAGCACCGGACAGACCTTACAATGAGCAGTTCTTC; CDR3aa: CASSEAPDRPYNEQFF
v_gene: TRBV6-5; d_gene: TRBD2; abundance: .; len: 13; j_gene: TRBJ2-1; CDR3nt: TGTGCCAGCAGAAGGGTAGCGGGAGATGAGCAGTTCTTC; CDR3aa: CASRRVAGDEQFF
v_gene: TRBV19; d_gene: .; abundance: .; len: 15; j_gene: TRBJ1-2; CDR3nt: TGTGCCAGTAGTATCATCACAGGGACGATCTATGGCTACACCTTC; CDR3aa: CASSIITGTIYGYTF
v_gene: TRBV19; d_gene: TRBD2; abundance: .; len: 13; j_gene: TRBJ2-7; CDR3nt: TGTGCCACCTCGGGGCGGGAGCCCTACGAGCAGTACTTC; CDR3aa: CATSGREPYEQYF
v_gene: TRBV27; d_gene: .; abundance: few; len: 13; j_gene: TRBJ1-1; CDR3nt: TGTGCCAGCAGTCCGAGGCGGGGCACTGAAGCTTTCTTT; CDR3aa: CASSPRRGTEAFF
v_gene: TRBV19; d_gene: TRBD2; abundance: .; len: 17; j_gene: TRBJ2-1; CDR3nt: TGTGCCAGTAGTACCATCCCGGGACTAGCGGGAGTATCTGAGCAGTTCTTC; CDR3aa: CASSTIPGLAGVSEQFF
v_gene: TRBV7-9; d_gene: TRBD1; abundance: .; len: 15; j_gene: TRBJ2-7; CDR3nt: TGTGCCAGCAGCTCGACAGGGGGCTCTAGGCACGAGCAGTACTTC; CDR3aa: CASSSTGGSRHEQYF
v_gene: TRBV19; d_gene: TRBD2; abundance: few; len: 15; j_gene: TRBJ2-7; CDR3nt: TGTGCCAGTAGTACTACGACTAGCGGGAGGTACGAGCAGTACTTC; CDR3aa: CASSTTTSGRYEQYF
v_gene: TRBV5-1; d_gene: .; abundance: once; len: 14; j_gene: TRBJ2-1; CDR3nt: TGCGCCAGCAGCTACGAACGGGTCAACAATGAGCAGTTCTTC; CDR3aa: CASSYERVNNEQFF
v_gene: TRBV7-3; d_gene: .; abundance: .; len: 13; j_gene: TRBJ2-1; CDR3nt: TGTGCCAGCAGCTTAGGGCCCTACAATGAGCAGTTCTTC; CDR3aa: CASSLGPYNEQFF
v_gene: TRBV28; d_gene: .; abundance: .; len: 15; j_gene: TRBJ1-5; CDR3nt: TGTGCCAGCAGGGGCGCTGGGCTTAGCAATCAGCCCCAGCATTTT; CDR3aa: CASRGAGLSNQPQHF
v_gene: TRBV6-5; d_gene: .; abundance: .; len: 13; j_gene: TRBJ2-7; CDR3nt: TGTGCCAGCAGTTACGGGAGCGGCTACGAGCAGTACTTC; CDR3aa: CASSYGSGYEQYF
v_gene: TRBV19; d_gene: .; abundance: .; len: 14; j_gene: TRBJ1-5; CDR3nt: TGTGCCAGTAGTACGAAACGGGCGGGTCAGCCCCAGCATTTT; CDR3aa: CASSTKRAGQPQHF
v_gene: TRBV20-1; d_gene: TRBD1; abundance: few; len: 11; j_gene: TRBJ2-1; CDR3nt: TGCAGTGCTACTCAGGGGGCTGAGCAGTTCTTC; CDR3aa: CSATQGAEQFF
v_gene: TRBV7-9; d_gene: TRBD2; abundance: .; len: 15; j_gene: TRBJ2-3; CDR3nt: TGTGCCAGCAGCTCGAGCGGGAGCTCCACAGATACGCAGTATTTT; CDR3aa: CASSSSGSSTDTQYF
v_gene: TRBV6-5; d_gene: .; abundance: once; len: 15; j_gene: TRBJ2-3; CDR3nt: TGTGCCAGCAATTTGGGGGGTGCTGGGACAGATACGCAGTATTTT; CDR3aa: CASNLGGAGTDTQYF
v_gene: TRBV7-9; d_gene: TRBD1; abundance: .; len: 15; j_gene: TRBJ1-1; CDR3nt: TGTGCCAGCAGCTTAGGGTGGACAGGGAACACTGAAGCTTTCTTT; CDR3aa: CASSLGWTGNTEAFF
v_gene: TRBV2; d_gene: .; abundance: .; len: 13; j_gene: TRBJ2-2; CDR3nt: TGTGCCAGCATCGAGGGGGGGGCCGGGGAGCTGTTTTTT; CDR3aa: CASIEGGAGELFF
v_gene: TRBV2; d_gene: TRBD2; abundance: .; len: 14; j_gene: TRBJ2-7; CDR3nt: TGTGCCAGCAGTGAGACTAGCGGGACTGAAGAGCAGTACTTC; CDR3aa: CASSETSGTEEQYF
v_gene: TRBV5-4; d_gene: .; abundance: many; len: 16; j_gene: TRBJ1-1; CDR3nt: TGTGCCAGCAGCTTCGAGGTAGATAAAATGAACACTGAAGCTTTCTTT; CDR3aa: CASSFEVDKMNTEAFF
v_gene: TRBV27; d_gene: .; abundance: .; len: 15; j_gene: TRBJ1-1; CDR3nt: TGTGCCAGCAGTTTATCGGGCACATTGAACACTGAAGCTTTCTTT; CDR3aa: CASSLSGTLNTEAFF
v_gene: TRBV7-6; d_gene: .; abundance: .; len: 15; j_gene: TRBJ2-1; CDR3nt: TGTGCCAGCAGCCCCTATTCGAGCTCCTACAATGAGCAGTTCTTC; CDR3aa: CASSPYSSSYNEQFF
v_gene: TRBV14; d_gene: .; abundance: once; len: 15; j_gene: TRBJ1-1; CDR3nt: TGTGCCAGCAGCGAGGGACGGGGGAAAGGTGTTGAAGCTTTCTTT; CDR3aa: CASSEGRGKGVEAFF
v_gene: TRBV28; d_gene: .; abundance: .; len: 17; j_gene: TRBJ1-4; CDR3nt: TGTGCCAGCAGTTTATCAGACCAGGTAGCAGCTAATGAAAAACTGTTTTTT; CDR3aa: CASSLSDQVAANEKLFF
v_gene: TRBV29-1; d_gene: TRBD2; abundance: .; len: 17; j_gene: TRBJ2-3; CDR3nt: TGCAGCGCCGACGGGACTAGCTGGAGGATGAGCACAGATACGCAGTCTTTT; CDR3aa: CSADGTSWRMSTDTQSF
v_gene: TRBV5-4; d_gene: .; abundance: .; len: 13; j_gene: TRBJ2-1; CDR3nt: TGTGCCAGCAGCTCTTGGACTGCGGGTGAGCAGTTCTTC; CDR3aa: CASSSWTAGEQFF
v_gene: TRBV28; d_gene: .; abundance: .; len: 18; j_gene: TRBJ1-5; CDR3nt: TGTGCCAGCAGTTTACCGGGGGTGGGGGGGCCGTACGGTCAGCCCCAGCATTTT; CDR3aa: CASSLPGVGGPYGQPQHF
v_gene: TRBV18; d_gene: .; abundance: .; len: 11; j_gene: TRBJ2-2; CDR3nt: TGTGCCAGCTCAGCCACCGGGGAGCTGTTTTTT; CDR3aa: CASSATGELFF
v_gene: TRBV15; d_gene: .; abundance: .; len: 15; j_gene: TRBJ1-2; CDR3nt: TGTGCCACCAGCAGAGATTTAGGATATATCTATGGCTACACCTTC; CDR3aa: CATSRDLGYIYGYTF
v_gene: TRBV30; d_gene: .; abundance: .; len: 14; j_gene: TRBJ2-7; CDR3nt: TGTGCCTGGAGTGCGGGGACACTGGAAATGGAGCAGTACTTC; CDR3aa: CAWSAGTLEMEQYF
v_gene: TRBV7-9; d_gene: TRBD2; abundance: .; len: 15; j_gene: TRBJ2-5; CDR3nt: TGTGCCACTAGTGGACTAGCGGGAGGTAAAGAGACCCAGTACTTC; CDR3aa: CATSGLAGGKETQYF
v_gene: TRBV28; d_gene: TRBD1; abundance: .; len: 14; j_gene: TRBJ1-3; CDR3nt: TGTGCCAGCAGTTTAAGGACAGGGGTTGGCACCATATATTTT; CDR3aa: CASSLRTGVGTIYF
v_gene: TRBV6-1; d_gene: .; abundance: .; len: 12; j_gene: TRBJ2-7; CDR3nt: TGTGCCAGCAGGGACGGAGTAGGCGAGCAGTACTTC; CDR3aa: CASRDGVGEQYF
v_gene: TRBV28; d_gene: .; abundance: .; len: 11; j_gene: TRBJ2-3; CDR3nt: TGTGCCAGCAGTTTGGCAGATACGCAGTATTTT; CDR3aa: CASSLADTQYF
v_gene: TRBV10-3; d_gene: .; abundance: .; len: 12; j_gene: TRBJ2-1; CDR3nt: TGTGCCATCAGTGAAGTTAACAATGAGCAGTTCTTC; CDR3aa: CAISEVNNEQFF
v_gene: TRBV19; d_gene: .; abundance: once; len: 13; j_gene: TRBJ1-5; CDR3nt: TGTGCCAGTAGTATACAGGAGAATCAGCCCCAGCATTTT; CDR3aa: CASSIQENQPQHF
v_gene: TRBV19; d_gene: .; abundance: .; len: 13; j_gene: TRBJ1-1; CDR3nt: TGTGCCAGTAGTATAGTCCCAGACACTGAAGCTTTCTTT; CDR3aa: CASSIVPDTEAFF